This is a list of T cell receptor beta chains from one sample in a study of T-cell memory formation after mild COVID-19. TCRdb processed the 5' RACE reads anew with MiXCR; each CDR3 protein has one entry. Seen here are hundreds of thousands of distinct CDR3 sequences, 20% to 30% observed once, and the top ten hold around an eighth. Sequencing input: PBMCs or a T cell subset sorted from them (not recorded which). These receptors all stem from an adult woman who had mild COVID-19 (a few samples of this study predate the infection). Cell type and time point are not known. The CDR3 runs from the conserved cysteine through the conserved F or W. D genes are given only for firm matches. Not every row has a clone size; where given, it reads once, few, many or a size class.

d_gene: .; abundance: .; v_gene: TRBV24-1; j_gene: TRBJ2-1; CDR3nt: TGTGCCACCAGTGGGGCGACTAGAAGGGGTGAGCAGTTCTTC; CDR3aa: CATSGATRRGEQFF
d_gene: TRBD1; abundance: .; v_gene: TRBV20-1; j_gene: TRBJ2-3; CDR3nt: TGCAGTGCTTACACAGGGGTTGGAGATACGCAGTATTTT; CDR3aa: CSAYTGVGDTQYF
d_gene: .; abundance: .; v_gene: TRBV15; j_gene: TRBJ2-4; CDR3nt: TGTGCCACCAGCAGAGATCCCCCCATTCAGGGTTTGGCAGCCAAAAACATTCAGTACTTC; CDR3aa: CATSRDPPIQGLAAKNIQYF
d_gene: TRBD2; abundance: .; v_gene: TRBV18; j_gene: TRBJ2-1; CDR3nt: TGTGCCAGCTCACCTTCAGCGGGAGATTACAATGAGCAGTTCTTC; CDR3aa: CASSPSAGDYNEQFF
d_gene: .; abundance: .; v_gene: TRBV12-3/TRBV12-4; j_gene: TRBJ2-2; CDR3nt: TGTGCCAGCAGTTTAGCGCTCCGCCGACAGGTCCTCACCGGGGAGCTGTTTTTT; CDR3aa: CASSLALRRQVLTGELFF
d_gene: .; abundance: .; v_gene: TRBV7-3; j_gene: TRBJ2-5; CDR3nt: TGTGCCAGCAGCTTAATGGGAATTTCGGCGGGGGCCCAAGAGACCCAGTACTTC; CDR3aa: CASSLMGISAGAQETQYF
d_gene: .; abundance: once; v_gene: TRBV4-2; j_gene: TRBJ2-1; CDR3nt: TGTGCCAGCCGCCTCGTGGGCGGGAAGAACAATGAGCAGTTCTTC; CDR3aa: CASRLVGGKNNEQFF
d_gene: .; abundance: many; v_gene: TRBV5-1; j_gene: TRBJ2-2; CDR3nt: TGCGCCAGCAAGGACAGTCTCGCGAACACCGGGGAGCTGTTTTTT; CDR3aa: CASKDSLANTGELFF
d_gene: .; abundance: few; v_gene: TRBV7-8; j_gene: TRBJ2-7; CDR3nt: TGTGCCAGCAGCCTCCAGCCAGGCACCTACGAGCAGTACTTC; CDR3aa: CASSLQPGTYEQYF
d_gene: .; abundance: .; v_gene: TRBV5-1; j_gene: TRBJ1-1; CDR3nt: TGCGCCAGCAGCTTGATCCCAACGGACACTGAAGCTTTCTTT; CDR3aa: CASSLIPTDTEAFF
d_gene: TRBD1; abundance: few; v_gene: TRBV4-2; j_gene: TRBJ2-3; CDR3nt: TGTGCCAGCAGCCAAGCCGGGACAGGGGATTTCGGCACAGATACGCAGTATTTT; CDR3aa: CASSQAGTGDFGTDTQYF
d_gene: .; abundance: .; v_gene: TRBV20-1; j_gene: TRBJ2-5; CDR3nt: TGCAGTGCTAGTAACCGGGGAAGACCACAAGAGACCCAGTACTTC; CDR3aa: CSASNRGRPQETQYF
d_gene: TRBD1; abundance: .; v_gene: TRBV11-2; j_gene: TRBJ2-5; CDR3nt: TGTGCCAGCAGCTCACCGGACAGGCCCCCTCAAGAGACCCAGTACTTC; CDR3aa: CASSSPDRPPQETQYF
d_gene: TRBD1; abundance: few; v_gene: TRBV5-1; j_gene: TRBJ1-1; CDR3nt: TGCGCCAGCAGCTTAAAACCGGGACAGGGCAACACTGAAGCTTTCTTT; CDR3aa: CASSLKPGQGNTEAFF
d_gene: TRBD2; abundance: .; v_gene: TRBV4-3; j_gene: TRBJ2-5; CDR3nt: TGCGCCAGCAGCCAGGGGACCACTAGCGGACTGCTCGACTCCGGAGAGACCCAGTACTTC; CDR3aa: CASSQGTTSGLLDSGETQYF
d_gene: .; abundance: .; v_gene: TRBV5-5; j_gene: TRBJ2-5; CDR3nt: TGTGCCAGCAGCTTCGAAGACCAAGAGACCCAGTACTTC; CDR3aa: CASSFEDQETQYF
d_gene: .; abundance: once; v_gene: TRBV29-1; j_gene: TRBJ1-1; CDR3nt: TGCAGCGTTGCGGCTCGGACTTTGAACACTGAAGCTTTCTTT; CDR3aa: CSVAARTLNTEAFF
d_gene: .; abundance: .; v_gene: TRBV19; j_gene: TRBJ2-5; CDR3nt: TGTGCCAGTAGTATAGGGGGGGTTCTGGAGACCCAGTACTTC; CDR3aa: CASSIGGVLETQYF
d_gene: TRBD1; abundance: .; v_gene: TRBV7-9; j_gene: TRBJ2-2; CDR3nt: TGTGCCAGCAGCAAGGGACAGGGAGGTTCCGGGGAGCTGTTTTTT; CDR3aa: CASSKGQGGSGELFF
d_gene: .; abundance: many; v_gene: TRBV23-1; j_gene: TRBJ2-7; CDR3nt: TGCGCCAGCAGTCAATCGTGCCGGTACGAGCAGTACTTC; CDR3aa: CASSQSCRYEQYF
d_gene: .; abundance: .; v_gene: TRBV3-1; j_gene: TRBJ1-1; CDR3nt: TGTGCCAGCAGCCTCCACAGGGCGATGAACACTGAAGCTTTCTTT; CDR3aa: CASSLHRAMNTEAFF
d_gene: TRBD2; abundance: .; v_gene: TRBV6-2/TRBV6-3; j_gene: TRBJ2-3; CDR3nt: TGTGCCAGCAGTTACTCGAGGCTAGCGGGAGGGCCCACAGATACGCAGTATTTT; CDR3aa: CASSYSRLAGGPTDTQYF
d_gene: TRBD2; abundance: few; v_gene: TRBV11-2; j_gene: TRBJ2-2; CDR3nt: TGTGCCAGCCTTGGATTCAGGACTAGCTCTAAACCGAACACCGGGGAGCTGTTTTTT; CDR3aa: CASLGFRTSSKPNTGELFF
d_gene: .; abundance: .; v_gene: TRBV11-2; j_gene: TRBJ1-1; CDR3nt: TGTGCCAGCAGCGGGCCAGGGCTGAACACTGAAGCTTTCTTT; CDR3aa: CASSGPGLNTEAFF
d_gene: .; abundance: .; v_gene: TRBV6-5; j_gene: TRBJ1-4; CDR3nt: TGTGCCAGCAGTTACGGGGGGCAGAGTAATGAAAAACTGTTTTTT; CDR3aa: CASSYGGQSNEKLFF
d_gene: .; abundance: .; v_gene: TRBV27; j_gene: TRBJ2-2; CDR3nt: TGTGCCAGCAAGTTGGGACTTCAGACTGCCGGGGAGCTGTTTTTT; CDR3aa: CASKLGLQTAGELFF
d_gene: .; abundance: few; v_gene: TRBV5-4; j_gene: TRBJ2-2; CDR3nt: TGTGCCAGCAGCTTGGGGACACCCTTGAACACCGGGGAGCTGTTTTTT; CDR3aa: CASSLGTPLNTGELFF
d_gene: TRBD2; abundance: few; v_gene: TRBV7-9; j_gene: TRBJ2-5; CDR3nt: TGTGCCAGCAGCTTCGGACTAGCGGTGAGAGAGACCCAGTACTTC; CDR3aa: CASSFGLAVRETQYF
d_gene: .; abundance: .; v_gene: TRBV15; j_gene: TRBJ2-3; CDR3nt: TGTGCCACCAGCAGAAGACAAACAGATACGCAGTATTTT; CDR3aa: CATSRRQTDTQYF
d_gene: .; abundance: many; v_gene: TRBV5-1; j_gene: TRBJ2-2; CDR3nt: TGCGCCAGCAGCTTGGGTTTCGGGGTGACCCACACCGGGGAGCTGTTTTTT; CDR3aa: CASSLGFGVTHTGELFF
d_gene: .; abundance: .; v_gene: TRBV4-1; j_gene: TRBJ1-1; CDR3nt: TGCGCCAGCAGCCAAGATCAACCGGACAGTTTCAGTTTGACTGAAGCTTTCTTT; CDR3aa: CASSQDQPDSFSLTEAFF
d_gene: TRBD1; abundance: few; v_gene: TRBV7-3; j_gene: TRBJ2-1; CDR3nt: TGTGCCAGCAGCTTACAGGGGGCAGGGGATGAGCAGTTCTTC; CDR3aa: CASSLQGAGDEQFF
d_gene: .; abundance: .; v_gene: TRBV20-1; j_gene: TRBJ2-3; CDR3nt: TGCAGTGCTCATTCACACGATGGGGACACAGATACGCAGTATTTT; CDR3aa: CSAHSHDGDTDTQYF
d_gene: .; abundance: .; v_gene: TRBV7-9; j_gene: TRBJ1-6; CDR3nt: TGTGCCAGTGCGGGGGGCGCCGATAATTCACCCCTCCACTTT; CDR3aa: CASAGGADNSPLHF
d_gene: TRBD1; abundance: few; v_gene: TRBV2; j_gene: TRBJ2-2; CDR3nt: TGTGCCAGCGTGGACAGGGGGCGCGAAACAGCCGGGGAGCTGTTTTTT; CDR3aa: CASVDRGRETAGELFF
d_gene: TRBD1; abundance: few; v_gene: TRBV5-1; j_gene: TRBJ2-5; CDR3nt: TGCGCCAGCAGCTGGACAGGGACCCAAGAGACCCAGTACTTC; CDR3aa: CASSWTGTQETQYF
d_gene: .; abundance: few; v_gene: TRBV20-1; j_gene: TRBJ2-2; CDR3nt: TGCAGTGCTAGTGGGACTCCTCCTAACACCGGGGAGCTGTTTTTT; CDR3aa: CSASGTPPNTGELFF
d_gene: TRBD1; abundance: .; v_gene: TRBV7-2; j_gene: TRBJ1-2; CDR3nt: TGTGCCAGCAGCTCTTTGGACAGGAGCAACTATGGCTACACCTTC; CDR3aa: CASSSLDRSNYGYTF
d_gene: TRBD2; abundance: .; v_gene: TRBV6-6; j_gene: TRBJ2-1; CDR3nt: TGTGCCAGCAGGGACAAGCGGGGGGGCTACAATGAGCAGTTCTTC; CDR3aa: CASRDKRGGYNEQFF
d_gene: .; abundance: .; v_gene: TRBV6-5; j_gene: TRBJ2-7; CDR3nt: TGTGCCAGCAGCAAAGCGTACCCCAGCTCCTACGAGCAGTACTTC; CDR3aa: CASSKAYPSSYEQYF
d_gene: .; abundance: .; v_gene: TRBV4-2; j_gene: TRBJ2-7; CDR3nt: TGTGCCAGCAGCCAGAGACCTGATGGTCCCTACGAGCAGTACTTC; CDR3aa: CASSQRPDGPYEQYF
d_gene: .; abundance: few; v_gene: TRBV20-1; j_gene: TRBJ2-7; CDR3nt: TGCAGTGCTAGAGTCGGCGGGACCTTAACCTACGAGCAGTACTTC; CDR3aa: CSARVGGTLTYEQYF
d_gene: .; abundance: few; v_gene: TRBV7-9; j_gene: TRBJ2-7; CDR3nt: TGTGCCAGCAGCTTCCGACAGCGGCCGTACGAGCAGTACTTC; CDR3aa: CASSFRQRPYEQYF